Listed here are 20 T cell receptor beta chains from one sample, sequenced in a study of long-term antiretroviral therapy in people with HIV. Survey level was the resolution at which the v3.0 immunoSEQ assay ran. Method: immunoSEQ multiplex PCR; TCRdb's copy keeps in-frame clones and lacks some. The sample lists tens of thousands of clones, 80% to 90% occurring once. Sample: unsorted PBMCs, taken 0.8 years before starting antiretroviral therapy. Source of these receptors: a young man with HIV.

The rearrangement uses TRBV7-2 and TRBJ2-5; D might be TRBD1 or TRBD2, each matching 5 bases. CDR1 and CDR2 (germline): SGHTA, FQGNSA. CDR3 length: 13 amino acids. Between the trimmed V and J ends, which lost 5 bases and 5 bases, there was a span of 12 bases. DNA for the CDR3: TGTGCCAGCAGCCCCGGGGCCGATGAGACCCAGTACTTC. Its protein is CASSPGADETQYF.

This rearrangement joins TRBV29-1 to TRBJ2-3; D uncertain. CDR3 length: 12 residues. V dropped 5 bases and J dropped 2 bases, with 8 bases sitting between them. The germline gives CDR1 SQVTM, CDR2 ANQGSEA. DNA for the CDR3: TGCAGCGTTCTTGCTTCCACAGATACGCAGTATTTT. This gives the protein CSVLASTDTQYF.

The rearrangement uses TRBV27 and TRBJ2-7, with D possibly matching TRBD2 (6 bases). The V gene's germline CDR1 is MNHEY and CDR2 SMNVEV (reference sequence). This CDR3 has 13 residues. The ends were cut back, 8 bases at V and 1 base at J, with 12 bases in the middle. CDR3 region: CASSRLASYEQYF. The CDR3 DNA reads as TGTGCCAGCTCTCGTCTAGCGTCCTACGAGCAGTACTTC.

The chain couples TRBV6-5 to TRBJ1-3; D unresolved. Between the trimmed V and J ends, which lost 8 bases and 1 base, there was a span of 6 bases. CDR3 size: 12 residues. CDR1 MNHEY and CDR2 SVGAGI come from the germline V gene. CDR3: CASVGSGNTIYF. The CDR3 coding sequence is TGTGCCAGCGTCGGGTCTGGAAACACCATATATTTT.

The V call is TRBV28, the J call TRBJ1-6; the D is unclear. The CDR3 is 15 amino acids. V dropped 2 bases and J dropped 3 bases, with 8 bases sitting between them. Germline V gene data show CDR1 as MDHEN and CDR2 as SYDVKM. CDR3: CASSLVPLYNSPLHF. The CDR3 nucleotides are TGTGCCAGCAGTTTAGTGCCTCTCTATAATTCACCCCTCCACTTT.

The genes are TRBV7-2 and TRBJ2-5, with 8 bases identical to TRBD1. The V segment lost 2 bases and the J segment 11 bases; nucleotides outside the gene matches: 13. From germline, CDR1 is SGHTA and CDR2 FQGNSA. The CDR3 length is 15 residues. CDR3 loop: CASSLNVGSGDRQYF. CDR3 sequence (DNA): TGTGCCAGCAGCTTAAACGTTGGGTCCGGGGACAGGCAGTACTTC.

J is TRBJ1-1 and V is TRBV7-9; D gene unclear. The CDR3 sequence is 12 residues long. Germline loops: CDR1 SEHNR, CDR2 FQNEAQ (reference sequence). Between the trimmed V and J ends, which lost 0 bases and 6 bases, there was a span of 5 bases. The CDR3 region is CASSLAGPEAFF. The CDR3 region has the DNA TGTGCCAGCAGCTTAGCCGGTCCTGAAGCTTTCTTT. The full variable domain, in which reference TRBV7-9 and TRBJ1-1 provide the parts outside the CDR3, is DTGVSQNPRHKITKRGQNVTFRCDPISEHNRLYWYRQTLGQGPEFLTYFQNEAQLEKSRLLSDRFSAERPKGSFSTLEIQRTEQGDSAMYLCASSLAGPEAFFGQGTRLTVV.

CDR3: CASIGTTNTGELFF. The CDR3 nucleotides read TGTGCCAGCATCGGGACAACGAACACCGGGGAGCTGTTTTTT. The gene calls are TRBV6-1 and TRBJ2-2; the D gene is possibly TRBD1 (6 bases). Germline values: CDR1 MNHNS, CDR2 SASEGT. V was shortened by 7 bases and J by 0 bases, with 9 bases between the two germline ends. The CDR3 is 14 residues long.

CDR3 loop: CASSRRDSDTEAFF. In DNA, the CDR3 is TGTGCCAGCAGCCGACGGGACAGTGACACTGAAGCTTTCTTT. The chain links TRBV6-4 to TRBJ1-1; TRBD1 aligns across 7 bases. The CDR3 extends over 14 amino acids. The germline gives CDR1 MRHNA, CDR2 SNTAGT. Unmatched junction bases numbered 7, after V lost 6 bases and J lost 3 bases.

The chain combines TRBV11-3 with TRBJ2-1; D call uncertain. The CDR3 has 14 residues. Trimming took off 2 bases at V and 3 bases at J, with 8 bases between the two ends. Germline loops: CDR1 SGHNT, CDR2 YENEEA. CDR3 in amino acids: CASSLSLSYNEQFF. DNA for the CDR3: TGTGCCAGCAGCTTATCGCTGAGCTACAATGAGCAGTTCTTC.

The chain uses TRBV7-2 and TRBJ1-2, with D unclear. The length of the CDR3 is 15 residues. Trimming took off 1 base at V and 5 bases at J, with 14 bases between the two ends. Germline V CDR1 and CDR2: SGHTA, FQGNSA. CDR3 nucleotides: TGTGCCAGCAGCTTAGGACAAGCCGCCGTTTATGGCTACACCTTC. This gives the protein CASSLGQAAVYGYTF.

The chain employs TRBV28 and TRBJ1-2; weak D call: TRBD1 (5 bases). CDR3 length equals 15 residues. Trimming took 6 bases from V and 0 from J, leaving 14 bases between them. Germline V CDR1 and CDR2: MDHEN, SYDVKM. The CDR3: CASRGGDPSNYGYTF. CDR3 nucleotides: TGTGCCAGCAGAGGAGGGGACCCCTCTAACTATGGCTACACCTTC.

The chain uses TRBV6-1 and TRBJ1-1; D is ambiguous. Trimming took 3 bases from V and 3 from J, leaving 11 bases between them. The CDR3 is 14 residues long. Germline CDR1 MNHNS, CDR2 SASEGT. The CDR3 nucleotides read TGTGCCAGCAGTGAGAGTGGCAGGTACACTGAAGCTTTCTTT. This translates into CASSESGRYTEAFF.

The rearrangement uses TRBV18 and TRBJ2-5; possible D gene TRBD1, 5 bases. Per the germline V gene, CDR1 is KGHSH and CDR2 is LQKENI. V dropped 0 bases and J dropped 5 bases, with 10 bases sitting between them. There are 14 residues in the CDR3. CDR3 in DNA: TGTGCCAGCTCACCACCGGAACAGGCGGAGACCCAGTACTTC. Translation gives CASSPPEQAETQYF.

J is TRBJ2-5 and V is TRBV5-4, with TRBD2 matching over 7 bases. The CDR3 extends over 14 amino acids. V was clipped by 4 bases and J by 2 bases; unmatched bases: 5. Per the germline V gene, CDR1 is SGHNT and CDR2 is YYREEE (reference sequence). The CDR3 here is CASSAPGLQETQYF. The CDR3 DNA reads TGTGCCAGCAGCGCACCGGGACTACAAGAGACCCAGTACTTC.

The rearrangement links TRBV28 to TRBJ2-7; 7 bases are a match to TRBD1. CDR1 is MDHEN, CDR2 SYDVKM, per germline. With V trimmed by 7 bases and J by 0 bases, 6 bases remained unmatched. The CDR3 loop spans 14 amino acids. The CDR3 reads CASKGTVNSYEQYF. CDR3 in DNA: TGTGCCAGCAAGGGGACAGTGAACTCCTACGAGCAGTACTTC.

The gene calls are TRBV7-2 and TRBJ2-1, with a possible D match to TRBD2 (5 bases). From germline, CDR1 is SGHTA and CDR2 FQGNSA. V lost 1 base and J 8 bases, leaving 15 bases between the germline ends. CDR3 length: 15 amino acids. CDR3 in DNA: TGTGCCAGCAGCTTAGTACCGGGATCGAGGGATGAGCAGTTCTTC. Translation: CASSLVPGSRDEQFF.

This sequence joins TRBV9 and TRBJ2-7; the match to TRBD1 covers 8 bases. The CDR3 spans 15 residues. The trim removed 3 bases at V and 1 base at J, leaving 6 bases unmatched. From germline, CDR1 is SGDLS and CDR2 YYNGEE. The CDR3 DNA sequence: TGTGCCAGCAGCGCCGGACAGGGACGTTCCTACGAGCAGTACTTC. Encoded protein: CASSAGQGRSYEQYF.

The CDR3 is CAISSGTHTGELFF. DNA of the CDR3: TGTGCCATCAGCTCCGGGACACACACCGGGGAGCTGTTTTTT. The chain is built from TRBV10-3 and TRBJ2-2, with D perhaps TRBD1 (6 bases). V lost 6 bases and J 3 bases, leaving 11 bases between the germline ends. Per germline, CDR1 ENHRY and CDR2 SYGVKD. This CDR3 is 14 amino acids long.

The chain carries TRBV18 and TRBJ1-3, with 7 bases fitting TRBD1. The V gene's germline CDR1 is KGHSH and CDR2 LQKENI. The CDR3 loop spans 17 amino acids. Trimming took 5 bases from V and 0 from J; bases not matched to a gene: 10. CDR3 amino acids: CASSADRASYSGNTIYF. CDR3 sequence (DNA): TGTGCCAGCTCAGCAGACAGGGCGTCATACTCTGGAAACACCATATATTTT.